The next 12 T cell receptor beta chains were all read from a single sample in a study of human T cells and chemical hapten exposure. TCRdb fed the RACE reads into MiXCR, producing one record per CDR3 protein. Of about 380,000 distinct CDR3 sequences detected, roughly 5% appear once; the ten largest clones hold approximately 2.4%. Regarding time point: pre-sensitization, week 0. Specified treatment: therapeutic diphenylcyclopropenone sensitization with weekly scalp DPC. Sequenced material: whole blood, taken in connection with sensitization to the hapten diphenylcyclopropenone (DPC). These receptors all come from a woman aged 45 to 65 with alopecia areata. Some clones in this sample may be carry-over from other donors' samples.

This clonotype was seen ten or more times. The V call is TRBV20-1, the J call TRBJ2-7; D might be TRBD1 or TRBD2, each matching 6 bases. V was clipped by 6 bases and J by 10 bases, with 19 bases between them. The CDR3 runs to 12 residues. The germline gives CDR1 DFQATT, CDR2 SNEGSKA (reference sequence). In DNA, the CDR3 is TGCAGTGCCCCCCGGGGGCCCCCCGGTCAGTACTTC. It is translated as CSAPRGPPGQYF.

This clonotype was seen ten or more times. This sequence joins TRBV2 and TRBJ2-1; D is possibly TRBD2 (5 bases). The CDR3 totals 13 residues. Germline V gene data show CDR1 as SNHLY and CDR2 as FYNNEI. V was clipped by 7 bases and J by 7 bases, with 14 bases between them. CDR3 residues: CASKEGKENEQFF. CDR3 nucleotide sequence: TGTGCCAGCAAAGAGGGAAAAGAGAATGAGCAGTTCTTC. The full variable domain, with the rest looked up from reference TRBV2 and TRBJ2-1, is EPEVTQTPSHQVTQMGQEVILRCVPISNHLYFYWYRQILGQKVEFLVSFYNNEISEKSEIFDDQFSVERPDGSNFTLKIRSTKLEDSAMYFCASKEGKENEQFFGPGTRLTVL.

The table lists this clonotype with many counts. J is TRBJ2-1 and V is TRBV20-1; D perhaps matches TRBD2 (7 bases). This CDR3 is built from 15 residues. CDR1 is DFQATT, CDR2 SNEGSKA, per germline (reference sequence). CDR3 sequence: CSVGRKGGIYNEQFF. CDR3 DNA sequence: TGCAGCGTTGGTCGAAAGGGGGGGATCTACAATGAGCAGTTCTTC.

This clonotype appeared a few times. The rearrangement links TRBV6-5 to TRBJ2-3; no definite D call. Germline lookup yields CDR1 MNHEY and CDR2 SVGAGI. The CDR3 is 13 residues long. The V and J ends lost 2 bases and 2 bases respectively, with 5 bases between them. CDR3 in DNA: TGTGCCAGCAGTTACCGAACCACAGATACGCAGTATTTT. Translation: CASSYRTTDTQYF.

V is TRBV2 and J is TRBJ2-1; TRBD2 agrees at 15 bases. Germline V gene data show CDR1 as SNHLY and CDR2 as FYNNEI. J lost 7 bases, V lost 3 bases, and 10 bases had no gene match. The CDR3 contains 18 residues. This chain's CDR3 is CASSDRTSGGALSNEQFF. The CDR3, as DNA: TGTGCCAGCAGTGACAGGACTAGCGGGGGGGCCCTTTCGAATGAGCAGTTCTTC.

The rearrangement links TRBV6-1 to TRBJ1-5, with a weak D call TRBD1 (5 bases). The length of the CDR3 is 13 residues. Trimming cost V 3 bases and J 9 bases, with 12 bases left between them. CDR1 is MNHNS, CDR2 SASEGT, per germline. CDR3 residues: CASSDQGERPQHF. In DNA, the CDR3 is TGTGCCAGCAGTGATCAGGGAGAGAGGCCCCAGCATTTT.

This clonotype was detected many times. The chain joins TRBV14 to TRBJ2-7; D is possibly TRBD2 (6 bases). The CDR3 sequence is 17 residues long. Germline assignment: CDR1 SGHDN and CDR2 FVKESK. Trimming stripped 2 bases from V and 4 bases from J, with 21 bases between. The CDR3 is CASSQRPRDSLGYEQYF. The CDR3 coding sequence is TGTGCCAGCAGCCAACGCCCCCGGGACTCCCTAGGGTACGAGCAGTACTTC.

The V and J genes are TRBV6-5 and TRBJ2-1, with TRBD2 identical over 12 bases. V lost 2 bases, J lost 0 bases, and 8 bases stayed unmatched. From germline, CDR1 is MNHEY and CDR2 SVGAGI. This CDR3 has 19 amino acids. The CDR3 reads CASSYRRTSGVSSYNEQFF. CDR3 in DNA: TGTGCCAGCAGTTACCGGAGGACTAGCGGGGTGAGCTCCTACAATGAGCAGTTCTTC.

This clonotype has at least ten counts. This chain joins TRBV25-1 and TRBJ2-1, with TRBD2 identical over 8 bases. Germline V gene sequence: CDR1 MGHDK, CDR2 SYGVNS. The CDR3 has 14 amino acids. The J segment lost 9 bases and the V segment lost 6 bases, leaving 10 bases of the junction unmatched. The CDR3 loop reads CASSQAGDGGEQFF. Here the CDR3 DNA reads TGTGCCAGCAGCCAAGCGGGGGACGGGGGTGAGCAGTTCTTC. Together with reference TRBV25-1 and TRBJ2-1, the CDR3 gives the full variable domain: EADIYQTPRYLVIGTGKKITLECSQTMGHDKMYWYQQDPGMELHLIHYSYGVNSTEKGDLSSESTVSRIRTEHFPLTLESARPSHTSQYLCASSQAGDGGEQFFGPGTRLTVL.

In its sample, this clonotype was seen many times. The chain combines TRBV11-2 with TRBJ2-1, with D uncertain. The ends were cut back, 4 bases at V and 10 bases at J, with 11 bases in the middle. There are 12 residues in the CDR3. Germline CDR1 is SGHAT and CDR2 is FQNNGV. CDR3 residues: CASSSDVHEQFF. As DNA, the CDR3 is TGTGCCAGCAGCTCCGACGTTCACGAGCAGTTCTTC.

This clonotype came up a few times. The chain links TRBV5-1 to TRBJ1-4; D call uncertain. Germline V CDR1 and CDR2: SGHRS, YFSETQ. The ends were cut back, 4 bases at V and 8 bases at J, with 12 bases in the middle. The CDR3 consists of 13 residues. The CDR3 reads CASSVGREEKLFF. The CDR3 DNA sequence: TGCGCCAGCAGCGTGGGCCGGGAAGAAAAACTGTTTTTT.

In its sample, this clonotype was seen many times. The rearrangement uses TRBV30 and TRBJ1-2, with unresolved D. Deletions cut 4 bases from V and 0 bases from J, with 15 bases between. CDR1 and CDR2 from the germline V gene are GTSNPN and SVGIG (reference sequence). CDR3 size: 15 residues. DNA of the CDR3: TGTGCCTGGATGAGGAGGTTCTACTCTAACTATGGCTACACCTTC. Protein product: CAWMRRFYSNYGYTF.